A selection of T cell receptor beta chains follows, all from one sample in a study of vaccination and CD4 T cells after COVID-19. No antigen is known for these receptors. TCRdb redid the calling of the PCR reads with MiXCR, one entry per CDR3 protein. There are fewer than 25,000 distinct CDR3 sequences in the sample; roughly 35% occur only once, and about 3% lies in the top ten. This specimen consisted of CD4+ T cells from blood, cultured in vitro, obtained about 7 months after SARS-CoV-2 vaccination. These TCRs come from a human donor who had recovered from COVID-19. Both conserved end residues are part of each CDR3. The order of the fields is CDR3 length, V gene, J gene, CDR3 protein.

length: 13
V: TRBV6-4
J: TRBJ2-1
CDR3: CASSETGNNEQFF

length: 15
V: TRBV6-5
J: TRBJ2-1
CDR3: CASSYILAGGNEQFF

length: 13
V: TRBV19
J: TRBJ1-5
CDR3: CASSNGAEQPQHF

length: 14
V: TRBV29-1
J: TRBJ1-1
CDR3: CSVENRETNTEAFF

length: 16
V: TRBV6-1
J: TRBJ2-2
CDR3: CASSGTGDANTGELFF

length: 14
V: TRBV28
J: TRBJ1-6
CDR3: CASSFQSGNSPLHF

length: 16
V: TRBV6-1
J: TRBJ1-5
CDR3: CASKFRATDSNQPQHF

length: 14
V: TRBV25-1
J: TRBJ2-2
CDR3: CASSGTSDTGELFF

length: 14
V: TRBV10-3
J: TRBJ2-1
CDR3: CAIRQNTGLNEQFF

length: 14
V: TRBV7-2
J: TRBJ2-5
CDR3: CASGGSGSAETQYF

length: 16
V: TRBV28
J: TRBJ2-3
CDR3: CASSLRGAGGTDTQYF

length: 13
V: TRBV7-3
J: TRBJ1-1
CDR3: CASRQHLGTEAFF

length: 17
V: TRBV24-1
J: TRBJ2-3
CDR3: CATSDLHGQGAADTQYF

length: 11
V: TRBV28
J: TRBJ2-1
CDR3: CASSSLNEQFF

length: 13
V: TRBV6-4
J: TRBJ2-7
CDR3: CASSETLEYEQYF

length: 13
V: TRBV20-1
J: TRBJ1-3
CDR3: CSASRTGVNTIYF

length: 15
V: TRBV30
J: TRBJ1-5
CDR3: CAWSADWYSNQPQHF

length: 15
V: TRBV6-4
J: TRBJ2-3
CDR3: CVSSDSSLGRDTQYF

length: 11
V: TRBV27
J: TRBJ2-1
CDR3: CASSLRDEQFF

length: 17
V: TRBV4-1
J: TRBJ1-6
CDR3: CASSLPGGGPYNSPLHF

length: 15
V: TRBV27
J: TRBJ2-5
CDR3: CASSQGSVSRETQYF

length: 12
V: TRBV29-1
J: TRBJ1-1
CDR3: CSVGRDNTEAFF

length: 14
V: TRBV11-2
J: TRBJ2-5
CDR3: CASTRGPVGETQYF